A selection of T cell receptor beta chains follows, all from one sample in a study of brain T cells in children with intractable seizures. Sequencing used immunoSEQ multiplex PCR; TCRdb keeps in-frame clones, though not all of them. The sample carries 50,000 to 80,000 clones, around 95% recorded once. The starting material was peripheral blood, obtained at surgery. The receptors here all came from a boy in the first two years of life with focal cortical dysplasia and intractable seizures. Each CDR3 is given with its conserved first and last residue. Not all rows give a size; the values are once, few, many and, for expanded clones, a class.

J gene,V gene,clone size,CDR3 protein
TRBJ1-2,TRBV5-1,once,CASGTERVDGYTF
TRBJ1-4,TRBV18,NA,CASSPTGGTNEKLFF
TRBJ2-5,TRBV4-1,NA,CASSRWGLAGGRYDVETQYF
TRBJ2-4,TRBV30,NA,CAWSAYRGNTSTSLAKNIQYF
TRBJ2-1,TRBV5-4,NA,CASRRGSSPSYNEQFF
TRBJ2-7,TRBV5-4,NA,CASSLGGRAYEQYF
TRBJ2-6,TRBV23-1,NA,CASSQCPGTSGGDSGANVLTF
TRBJ1-6,TRBV7-8,NA,CASSYSAGYNSPLHF
TRBJ1-1,TRBV3-1/TRBV3-2,NA,CASSQVRVSSFF
TRBJ2-1,TRBV5-1,NA,CASSLAVRSGNNEQFF
TRBJ2-2,TRBV11-2,NA,CASSRRGGTGELFF
TRBJ2-3,TRBV2,NA,CASLWTVSTDTQYF
TRBJ1-4,TRBV7-9,NA,CASSPLTGKTNEKLFF
TRBJ2-1,TRBV5-1,NA,CASSRTSGGTNEQFF
TRBJ2-1,TRBV19,NA,CASSMGQSSYNEQFF
TRBJ2-2,TRBV19,NA,CASSVAWVGELFF
TRBJ2-1,TRBV5-5,NA,CASSFRVLAGGRDEQFF
TRBJ1-2,TRBV6-5,NA,CASSYWDRRYGYTF
TRBJ2-2,TRBV6-5,NA,CASSYRQGVGGELFF
TRBJ2-7,TRBV11-2,NA,CASSPDFGYLGEQYF
TRBJ2-5,TRBV24-1,NA,CATSDRLFQETQYF
TRBJ1-1,TRBV6-5,NA,CASSYSGLVAATEAFF
TRBJ1-1,TRBV7-6,NA,CASSLGQGANTEAFF
TRBJ2-3,TRBV5-4,NA,CASSLSRLAGGPGTDTQYF
TRBJ2-3,TRBV2,NA,CASSERQVISTDTQYF
TRBJ2-1,TRBV24-1,NA,CATSDSQGGGSYNEQFF
TRBJ1-4,TRBV9,once,CASSVTGTGDEKLFF
TRBJ1-1,TRBV28,NA,CASSFPDRGMNTEAFF
TRBJ2-3,TRBV19,NA,CASSSGLAGGLSTDTQYF
TRBJ2-5,TRBV3-1/TRBV3-2,NA,CASSWTSAEETQYF
TRBJ1-1,TRBV5-5,NA,CASSLDRGFTEAFF
TRBJ2-2,TRBV7-9,NA,CASSLLGRERSGELFF
TRBJ1-3,TRBV4-3,NA,CASSQSYSSGNTIYF
TRBJ1-1,TRBV5-4,NA,CASSSGQPEAFF
TRBJ2-1,TRBV5-6,NA,CASSLAGQAYNEQFF
TRBJ1-2,TRBV20-1,NA,CSAGSRYTF
TRBJ2-1,TRBV11-3,once,CASSLGLNNEQFF
TRBJ2-1,TRBV18,NA,CASSLRRDSRKNEQFF
TRBJ2-3,TRBV2,NA,CASSITGTSGRAEKDTQYF
TRBJ2-7,TRBV4-1,NA,CASSQGLAGDTSYEQYF